The clone carrying this TCR beta chain turned up a few times. What it binds is unknown. The sample is drawn from a study of CD8 T cells in ankylosing spondylitis. General study points: As for the disease-linked clones, they showed a CD8+ phenotype and occurred at relatively low frequencies in peripheral blood. About 8 highly homologous variants made up a TCR beta motif, and this motif appeared characteristic of ankylosing spondylitis blood.

The V segment lost 5 bases and the J segment 5 bases; nucleotides outside the gene matches: 18. CDR1 is LNHNV, CDR2 YYDKDF, per germline (reference sequence). The CDR3 sequence is 18 residues long. TCRdb passed the 5' RACE reads through MiXCR, listing each CDR3 protein once. Seen here are hundreds of thousands of distinct CDR3 sequences, roughly 13% observed once, and the top ten hold 6.5% to 7%. This sequence originates from a male donor with ankylosing spondylitis. J is TRBJ2-5 and V is TRBV15; 9 nucleotides agree with TRBD2. Sequenced sample: blood, either unsorted or a sorted T cell fraction (not recorded which). This chain's CDR3 is CATSSRYRVAGGGETQYF. The CDR3, as DNA: TGTGCCACCAGCTCGCGTTACAGGGTCGCGGGAGGGGGTGAGACCCAGTACTTC. Filled out from reference TRBV15 and TRBJ2-5, the complete variable domain reads DAMVIQNPRYQVTQFGKPVTLSCSQTLNHNVMYWYQQKSSQAPKLLFHYYDKDFNNEADTPDNFQSRRPNTSFCFLDIRSPGLGDTAMYLCATSSRYRVAGGGETQYFGPGTRLLVL.